This passage covers 4 T cell receptor beta chains from one sample sequenced in a study of cytomegalovirus exposure and HLA in healthy donors. Researchers ran the PCR with 60 Vbeta and 13 Jbeta primers. TCRdb's table, derived via immunoSEQ multiplex PCR, lists solely in-frame clones and lacks some. The sample has over 75,000 clones, 70% to 80% seen once; the top ten hold approximately 16%. The sequencing sample was made of PBMCs. Every receptor here comes from a man aged 55-75 years in good health and CMV-seropositive.

This clone showed up just a few times. The V and J genes are TRBV6-5 and TRBJ2-3; 7 nucleotides agree with TRBD1. V shed 5 bases, J shed 2 bases, and the junction held 7 bases outside the gene matches. CDR3 length: 15 amino acids. CDR1 MNHEY and CDR2 SVGAGI come from the germline V gene. Written as DNA, the CDR3 is TGTGCCAGCAGTCGATTCCAGGGGGACACAGATACGCAGTATTTT. Its protein is CASSRFQGDTDTQYF.

This clone was observed once. This chain links TRBV4-3 with TRBJ2-3, with D unresolved. Between the trimmed V and J ends, which lost 6 bases and 0 bases, there was a span of 7 bases. This CDR3 spans 13 amino acids. Germline V lookup: CDR1 LGHNA, CDR2 YSLEER. The CDR3 region is CASRDTSTDTQYF. The CDR3 coding sequence is TGCGCCAGCAGAGATACTAGCACAGATACGCAGTATTTT.

This clone has ten or more counts. V gene TRBV5-1 combines with J gene TRBJ2-7; D is perhaps TRBD1 (6 bases). The CDR3 covers 15 residues. CDR1 and CDR2 from the germline V gene are SGHRS and YFSETQ. The V end was cut by 3 bases, the J end by 3 bases, with 16 bases between. CDR3 bases: TGCGCCAGCAGCTCCCGAACAGGGTCTGGCTACGAGCAGTACTTC. This sequence encodes CASSSRTGSGYEQYF.

The genes are TRBV11-1 and TRBJ2-2; D may be TRBD2 (7 bases). V was pared by 7 bases and J by 0 bases, with 18 bases between. Germline CDR1 reads SGHAT; CDR2 reads FQDESV (reference sequence). The CDR3 has 17 amino acids. The DNA of the CDR3 is TGTGCCAGCACCCGGCCCGGGGGGCTGGCGAACACCGGGGAGCTGTTTTTT. It codes for CASTRPGGLANTGELFF.